This TCR beta chain was documented in a study of T cell responses to AZD1222 COVID-19 vaccine. TCRdb's table, derived via immunoSEQ multiplex PCR, lists solely in-frame clones and lacks some. The data show about 42,000 clones, approximately 88% seen once. Losses at the gene ends were 4 bases for V and 0 bases for J; bases not matched to a gene: 3. The CDR3 length is 15 residues. From germline, CDR1 is SGHTS and CDR2 YDEGEE. This specimen was peripheral blood, taken 28 days after the second AZD1222 dose. The chain combines TRBV5-8 with TRBJ1-5; the match to TRBD1 covers 8 bases. The clonotype was recovered from an adult who received the AZD1222 COVID-19 vaccine. CDR3 protein: CASSPDRGSNQPQHF. The CDR3 DNA sequence: TGTGCCAGCAGCCCCGACAGGGGTAGCAATCAGCCCCAGCATTTT.